This TCR beta chain is from a study of tumor and adjacent non-tumor tissue in lung cancer. With respect to this clonotype: A much more abundant neighbour one base away suggests this may be a read error.

Three rounds of nested PCR, following a modified ARM-PCR protocol, produced the TCRbeta library. Using its own MiXCR run on the multiplex PCR reads, TCRdb lists one record per CDR3 protein. The table includes around 200,000 distinct CDR3 sequences, about two thirds detected once. The template was RNA from unsorted bulk tissue. The CDR3 sequence is 14 residues long. The V gene is TRBV12-3 or TRBV12-4, the J gene TRBJ1-1; no clear D gene. The sequencing sample was made of lung tumor tissue. This clonotype was sampled from a man aged 60 to 69 with non-small cell lung cancer. DNA of the CDR3: TGTGCCAGCAGGCTTGTTGTGGGGAACACTGAAGCTGTCTTT. As protein: CASRLVVGNTEAVF.